Here is one T cell receptor (beta chain) with its context. The clone's antigen remains unknown. Within one base of it there is no much larger clone, and no base qualities were kept. The CDR3 regions of human TCRbeta chains were subjected to immunosequencing. The source study handled its data this way. TCRs in the repertoires were matched against a reference library of SARS-CoV-2-specific TCRs that had been generated with the MIRA antigen-specificity platform. Breadth was defined as the fraction of unique TCRs that were SARS-CoV-2-associated. Depth was defined as the fraction of total T cells that were SARS-CoV-2-associated. Using the MIRA data, every spike-specific TCR was mapped to the spike region that the TCR reacted to and assigned to either a CD4 or a CD8 class. Log10-transformed breadth and depth values were compared by one-way ANOVA with Sidak's multiple comparisons tests. This is the immuneACCESS table as TCRdb keeps it, with only in-frame sequences that have V and J called. A part of the clones is gone; compared with another copy, unresolved V genes explain less than half, and the rest is unexplained. V and J calls and clone size are copied from that table; D and trimming were computed from the DNA. The sample includes 110,000 to 150,000 clones, with approximately 91% observed a single time. Clones ranked in the top ten supply more than 1.5% of the sample.

This sample was included in a study of T cell responses to AZD1222 COVID-19 vaccine (dated by TCRdb to about 2021). For context, the study as a whole: A total of approximately 250 trial participants underwent TCR sequencing, of whom under 220 had received two doses of AZD1222 and around 25 had received two doses of the MenACWY control vaccine. Enrollment into the trials was organized by age into subgroups of 18-55, 56-69 and 70-plus years, and those subgroups contained about 160, 30 and 59 TCR-sequenced participants, respectively.

Germline trimming amounts to 3 bases on V and 0 bases on J, with 5 as the count of junction bases outside the gene matches. Reading the germline V gene gives CDR1 SGDLS and CDR2 YYNGEE. The CDR3 spans 16 residues, from the cysteine through the phenylalanine. The entry retains the CDR3 DNA only, 48 bases that are in frame from base 1. The time point label, as the study defines it: about 28 days (+/-7) after the second vaccine dose. AZD1222 recipients whose second dose came at about 4 weeks and those whose second dose came at about 12 weeks were combined into one group, since spike-specific TCR depth and breadth did not differ between the two schedules. Samples from vaccinated people were obtained from the UK trials COV001 and COV002, which included a single-blind randomized controlled phase 2/3 trial of AZD1222 (ChAdOx1 nCoV-19) in healthy adults. Trial participant PBMC samples were collected at day 0 and day 28 after the second dose for TCRbeta chain sequencing.

Summary of the overall study and its limitations: Because no day 14 peak-response samples were available, repertoires were characterized only after the peak T cell response. After two AZD1222 doses, spike-specific TCR breadth and depth were significantly higher than at day 0 and than in MenACWY recipients. Most participants were white British and females outnumbered males, and the authors suggested that clonal diversity may have been underestimated. Reportedly, close to half of the unique spike-specific TCRs recognized epitopes lying outside the regions that are mutated in the B.1.351 and B.1.1.7 variants. The whole spike protein was spanned by vaccine-associated CD4 TCRs, and dominant responses were seen in regions 160-218 and 743-854. In the small 56-69-year group, the increase in depth fell short of significance, most likely because of low power. Conclusions about previously exposed vaccinees are limited because only six or seven AZD1222 recipients were SARS-CoV-2 seropositive at baseline.

The V gene is TRBV9 and the J gene is TRBJ2-3; the central 9 bases match TRBD2. Sequences were derived from peripheral blood, sampled 28 days after the second AZD1222 dose. The sequence derives from an adult who received the AZD1222 COVID-19 vaccine. Read as DNA, the sequence is TGTGCCAGCAGCGCTAGACTAGCGGATAGCACAGATACGCAGTATTTT. Its protein product is CASSARLADSTDTQYF.